The T cell receptor (beta chain) under discussion was sequenced for a study of cytomegalovirus exposure and HLA in healthy donors. Overall study context: Earlier sequencing of some 190 million T cells yielded around 100 million unique TCR beta sequences.

In regard to this clone: Its cognate antigen is unknown.

Germline trimming cut 4 bases from V and 2 bases from J; bases unmatched to any gene: 4. The CDR3 consists of 14 residues. Germline V lookup: CDR1 SGHVS, CDR2 FQNEAQ. The PCR was carried out with 60 Vbeta primers and 13 Jbeta primers. Using immunoSEQ multiplex PCR, the repertoire was profiled, and TCRdb retains in-frame clones only, with some absent. The table has around 220,000 clones, around 80% seen once. Study results and limitations: A later analysis linked a missense DCLRE1C variant to TCR beta V- and J-gene trimming. The Asian-associated ancestry cluster reportedly had fewer N-insertions than the roughly 670-donor mean in a later analysis.

The V gene is TRBV7-8, the J gene TRBJ2-7, with 8 positions matching TRBD1. The receptor's source is a man aged 40-55 years in good health and CMV-seronegative. Sequenced input: PBMCs. The CDR3 DNA follows: TGTGCCAGCAGCTCCCAGGGGGCTACCTACGAGCAGTACTTC. Its translation is CASSSQGATYEQYF.